This paragraph covers one TCR beta chain sequence. Its antigen is unidentified. The germline V gene encodes CDR1 SGHNT and CDR2 YYREEE (reference sequence). Trimming at V came to 0 bases and at J to 8 bases, leaving 6 bases not matched to a gene. There are 15 residues in the CDR3. This record comes from a study of cytomegalovirus exposure and HLA in healthy donors. Study results and caveats: Altogether, 170 or so TCR beta chains were recorded as cytomegalovirus-associated.

Clones were sequenced by immunoSEQ multiplex PCR, and TCRdb holds only the in-frame ones, with some missing. This table holds around 300,000 clones, 80% to 90% found once. This sequence was found in a woman in her late teens or twenties in good health and CMV-seronegative. Sequenced material: PBMCs. The V and J genes are TRBV5-4 and TRBJ2-1; 9 bases fit TRBD1. CDR3 nucleotide sequence: TGTGCCAGCAGCTTGGGGGGACAGGGTTTCGATGAGCAGTTCTTC. It specifies CASSLGGQGFDEQFF.